The 2 T cell receptor beta chains in this list originate from one sample, sequenced in a study of breast tumors, draining lymph nodes, adjacent tissues. The lymph nodes were axillary draining lymph nodes from breast cancer patients. TCRdb re-called the multiplex PCR reads with MiXCR, one entry per CDR3 protein. In the table there are 200,000 or so distinct CDR3 sequences, around 33% of which are singletons. Input material: axillary lymph node tissue. These receptors were obtained from a female donor with breast cancer. Some clones in this sample may be carry-over from other donors' samples.

This clonotype occurred many times. The chain carries TRBV16 and TRBJ1-4, with D perhaps TRBD1 (5 bases). The V gene lost 3 bases and the J gene lost 8 bases, with 10 bases spanning the gap. The germline gives CDR1 KGHSY, CDR2 FQNENV. The CDR3 length is 13 residues. For the CDR3, the DNA is TGTGCCAGCAGCCACGCGAGGGGAGAAAAACTGTTTTTT. It encodes CASSHARGEKLFF.

This clonotype was recorded many times. The gene calls are TRBV20-1 and TRBJ2-3, with 10 bases lining up with TRBD1. The CDR3 is 14 amino acids. Germline CDR1 is DFQATT and CDR2 is SNEGSKA (reference sequence). J lost 2 bases, V lost 6 bases, and 5 bases had no gene match. CDR3 protein: CSAQTGGNTDTQYF. The CDR3 DNA is TGCAGTGCCCAGACAGGGGGCAACACAGATACGCAGTATTTT.